A selection of T cell receptor beta chains follows, all from one sample in a study of patients and donors after allogeneic stem cell transplantation. TCRdb re-called the RT-PCR reads with MiXCR, one entry per CDR3 protein. Among about a million distinct CDR3 sequences listed, around 17% were seen once. Sequenced: blood, either unsorted or a sorted T cell fraction (not recorded which). These receptors all come from a human donor who was either an allogeneic HSCT recipient or a stem cell or donor lymphocyte infusion donor (not recorded which). It is not recorded whose cells these are; they may come from a transplant donor. The CDR3 runs from the conserved cysteine through the conserved F or W. Fields, in order: J gene, V gene, D gene, clone size, CDR3 protein, CDR3 DNA. The D gene is left open where the match is weak. The listing skips clone size in some rows; elsewhere it reads once, few, many or a size class.

TRBJ2-7 | TRBV20-1 | TRBD1 | few | CSADGTGEYEQYF | TGCAGTGCAGACGGGACAGGAGAATACGAGCAGTACTTC
TRBJ1-1 | TRBV6-5 | TRBD1 | . | CASSYIGQGARVTEAFF | TGTGCCAGCAGTTATATTGGACAGGGGGCGCGTGTCACTGAAGCTTTCTTT
TRBJ2-5 | TRBV29-1 | TRBD1 | . | CSVTSGTGGRTQYF | TGCAGCGTGACATCCGGGACAGGGGGTCGGACCCAGTACTTC
TRBJ2-2 | TRBV20-1 | . | . | CSASPRRDTLNTGELFF | TGCAGTGCTAGCCCCCGGCGAGACACCCTGAACACCGGGGAGCTGTTTTTT
TRBJ1-2 | TRBV12-3/TRBV12-4 | TRBD1 | . | CASSSRDRYYGYTF | TGTGCCAGCAGTTCCCGGGACAGATACTATGGCTACACCTTC
TRBJ1-2 | TRBV19 | . | . | CASSKEGVDYGYTF | TGTGCCAGTAGTAAGGAGGGGGTCGACTATGGCTACACCTTC
TRBJ2-4 | TRBV12-3/TRBV12-4 | TRBD1 | . | CASSRQGAGAKNIQYF | TGTGCCAGCAGTCGACAGGGGGCCGGTGCCAAAAACATTCAGTACTTC
TRBJ2-1 | TRBV27 | TRBD2 | few | CASSWGLAGAAEQFF | TGTGCCAGCAGTTGGGGACTAGCGGGAGCGGCTGAGCAGTTCTTC
TRBJ2-7 | TRBV29-1 | . | . | CSVELAPNSYEQYF | TGCAGCGTTGAGTTAGCACCAAACTCCTACGAGCAGTACTTC
TRBJ2-7 | TRBV12-3/TRBV12-4 | TRBD2 | few | CASRASGRSYEQYF | TGTGCCAGCAGGGCTAGCGGGAGGAGTTACGAGCAGTACTTC
TRBJ2-7 | TRBV24-1 | . | many | CATSDRQAGEQYF | TGTGCCACCAGTGACCGACAGGCTGGCGAGCAGTACTTC
TRBJ2-1 | TRBV9 | . | few | CASSVAGGGRTYNEQFF | TGTGCCAGCAGCGTAGCCGGAGGAGGGAGGACCTACAATGAGCAGTTCTTC
TRBJ1-1 | TRBV6-6 | . | few | CASSTEVVAEAFF | TGTGCCAGCAGCACAGAAGTCGTGGCTGAAGCTTTCTTT
TRBJ1-5 | TRBV6-1 | . | . | CASSELRESQPQHF | TGTGCCAGCAGTGAACTTAGGGAATCCCAGCCCCAGCATTTT
TRBJ2-4 | TRBV15 | TRBD1 | . | CATSRDEGDSTGIKNIQYF | TGTGCCACCAGCAGAGATGAGGGGGATTCGACAGGGATTAAAAACATTCAGTACTTC
TRBJ1-2 | TRBV7-2 | . | few | CASSPAGDLSYGYTF | TGTGCCAGCAGCCCCGCGGGAGATCTCTCATATGGCTACACCTTC
TRBJ2-7 | TRBV7-9 | . | few | CASSSALWTSYEQYF | TGTGCCAGCAGTTCAGCTCTTTGGACCTCCTACGAGCAGTACTTC
TRBJ2-7 | TRBV15 | . | . | CATSRGRPFYEQYF | TGTGCCACCAGCAGAGGAAGACCTTTTTACGAGCAGTACTTC
TRBJ2-3 | TRBV6-5 | . | . | CASSYSGPGTDTQYF | TGTGCCAGCAGTTACTCTGGGCCCGGCACAGATACGCAGTATTTT
TRBJ2-2 | TRBV12-3/TRBV12-4 | TRBD1 | . | CASSFLPGGTGELFF | TGTGCCAGCAGTTTTTTGCCAGGGGGCACCGGGGAGCTGTTTTTT
TRBJ2-7 | TRBV20-1 | . | few | CSAPWGERYEQYF | TGCAGTGCTCCTTGGGGGGAGCGCTACGAGCAGTACTTC
TRBJ2-3 | TRBV20-1 | . | few | CSAKNLGGTDTQYF | TGCAGTGCTAAAAACTTAGGGGGCACAGATACGCAGTATTTT
TRBJ2-7 | TRBV7-9 | . | once | CASSAGNGRQYKDEQYF | TGTGCCAGCAGCGCAGGCAATGGACGGCAGTATAAGGACGAGCAGTACTTC
TRBJ1-2 | TRBV3-1 | . | . | CASSPSWNYGYTF | TGTGCCAGCAGCCCTTCATGGAACTATGGCTACACCTTC
TRBJ2-1 | TRBV5-1 | TRBD2 | few | CASSASGPLNEQFF | TGCGCCAGCAGCGCTAGCGGACCCCTCAATGAGCAGTTCTTC
TRBJ2-1 | TRBV3-1 | . | . | CASSRRRASSSYNEQFF | TGTGCCAGCAGCCGGAGGAGGGCCTCAAGCTCCTACAATGAGCAGTTCTTC
TRBJ1-3 | TRBV12-3/TRBV12-4 | . | many | CASSPQSSGNTIYF | TGTGCCAGCAGTCCCCAGAGCTCTGGAAACACCATATATTTT
TRBJ2-1 | TRBV11-1 | TRBD1 | . | CASSAWTGREDEQFF | TGTGCCAGCAGCGCGTGGACAGGGAGAGAGGATGAGCAGTTCTTC
TRBJ2-2 | TRBV15 | . | . | CATSRGKGRKNTGELFF | TGTGCCACCAGCAGAGGCAAGGGCAGAAAGAACACCGGGGAGCTGTTTTTT
TRBJ1-2 | TRBV12-3/TRBV12-4 | . | few | CASSDRTNYGYTF | TGTGCCAGCAGCGACAGGACGAACTATGGCTACACCTTC
TRBJ1-2 | TRBV6-1 | . | . | CASSARTIGDYGYTF | TGTGCCAGCAGTGCCCGTACGATTGGTGACTATGGCTACACCTTC
TRBJ2-7 | TRBV4-3 | . | . | CASSGSGSSYEQYF | TGCGCCAGCAGTGGTTCAGGCAGTAGCTACGAGCAGTACTTC
TRBJ1-1 | TRBV5-5 | . | few | CASSLYGGGTEAFF | TGTGCCAGCAGCTTGTACGGGGGGGGGACTGAAGCTTTCTTT
TRBJ2-2 | TRBV25-1 | . | . | CASSAEELFF | TGTGCCAGCAGTGCTGAGGAGCTGTTTTTT
TRBJ2-7 | TRBV18 | . | many | CASSRQVDYEQYF | TGTGCCAGCTCCCGGCAGGTGGACTACGAGCAGTACTTC
TRBJ1-5 | TRBV12-3/TRBV12-4 | . | . | CASRLTGNQPQHF | TGTGCCAGCAGGTTAACAGGGAATCAGCCCCAGCATTTT
TRBJ1-2 | TRBV4-3 | . | many | CASSQDPVYGYTF | TGCGCCAGCAGCCAAGATCCGGTATATGGCTACACCTTC
TRBJ2-5 | TRBV5-1 | . | many | CASSLSGTSQETQYF | TGCGCCAGCAGCTTAAGCGGGACATCCCAAGAGACCCAGTACTTC
TRBJ2-1 | TRBV29-1 | . | . | CSVSGGLYNEQFF | TGCAGCGTTTCCGGGGGGCTCTACAATGAGCAGTTCTTC
TRBJ1-2 | TRBV2 | . | few | CASSEALRRQHGYTF | TGTGCCAGCAGTGAAGCGCTTCGGAGGCAACATGGCTACACCTTC
TRBJ2-2 | TRBV7-9 | . | many | CASSLTANTGELFF | TGTGCCAGCAGCTTGACAGCGAACACCGGGGAGCTGTTTTTT
TRBJ2-7 | TRBV27 | . | . | CAVGRALTYEQYF | TGTGCCGTGGGTAGGGCACTCACCTACGAGCAGTACTTC